The 20 T cell receptor beta chains below come from one sample, sequenced in a study of neurological immune-mediated disorders. Documented time point: longitudinal time-point 2. MiXCR, run by TCRdb on the 5' RACE reads, gives a single entry per CDR3 protein. The table shows some 87,000 distinct CDR3 sequences, with approximately 5.8% occurring only once. The sample consisted of PBMCs. The receptors originated from a woman aged 55 to 70 with multiple sclerosis.

This clonotype was seen only a few times. The V and J genes are TRBV5-1 and TRBJ2-3, with D unclear. The CDR3 has 14 residues. Germline CDR1 reads SGHRS; CDR2 reads YFSETQ. Trimming shortened V by 0 bases and J by 2 bases, and 7 bases separated the two germline ends. The CDR3 region has the DNA TGCGCCAGCAGCTTGGACAGACCCACAGATACGCAGTATTTT. It codes for CASSLDRPTDTQYF.

This clonotype was counted between two and nine times. The chain links TRBV2 to TRBJ2-1; D uncertain. This CDR3 spans 14 amino acids. Looked up from germline, CDR1 is SNHLY and CDR2 is FYNNEI. Trimming took off 2 bases at V and 5 bases at J, with 10 bases between the two ends. The CDR3 reads CASSETQMDNEQFF. The CDR3, as DNA: TGTGCCAGCAGTGAAACCCAGATGGACAATGAGCAGTTCTTC.

The table lists this clonotype with many counts. This chain links TRBV19 with TRBJ2-1, with unresolved D. The germline CDR1 and CDR2 sequences are LNHDA and SQIVND (reference sequence). Trimming stripped 2 bases from V and 8 bases from J, with 4 bases between. CDR3 size: 11 residues. The CDR3 coding sequence is TGTGCCAGTAGTATAAGGCATGAGCAGTTCTTC. Translated, it gives CASSIRHEQFF.

This clonotype has a count of ten or more. The chain combines TRBV12-3 or TRBV12-4 with TRBJ2-7; D unclear. Trimming shortened V by 3 bases and J by 3 bases, and 9 bases separated the two germline ends. The CDR3 totals 13 residues. The CDR3 coding sequence is TGTGCCAGCAGTTTGGGCGGAATCTACGAGCAGTACTTC. The encoded protein is CASSLGGIYEQYF.

This clonotype was seen at least ten times. This chain connects TRBV7-9 to TRBJ2-1, with TRBD1 matching 8 bases. CDR1 and CDR2 from the germline V gene are SEHNR and FQNEAQ (reference sequence). The CDR3 loop spans 14 amino acids. V dropped 6 bases and J dropped 9; count of bases not matched to a gene: 10. The CDR3 loop reads CASSYPMDRAEQFF. The CDR3 DNA reads as TGTGCCAGCAGTTACCCAATGGACAGGGCTGAGCAGTTCTTC. The complete variable domain, with remaining parts taken from reference TRBV7-9 and TRBJ2-1, reads DTGVSQNPRHKITKRGQNVTFRCDPISEHNRLYWYRQTLGQGPEFLTYFQNEAQLEKSRLLSDRFSAERPKGSFSTLEIQRTEQGDSAMYLCASSYPMDRAEQFFGPGTRLTVL.

The rearrangement joins TRBV28 to TRBJ1-2; TRBD1 agrees at 11 bases. CDR3 length: 15 residues. In germline, CDR1 is MDHEN, CDR2 SYDVKM. Trimming at V came to 6 bases and at J to 4 bases, leaving 7 bases not matched to a gene. The CDR3 nucleotides read TGTGCCAGCAGGGCTACCGGGACAGGGGGCTATGGCTACACCTTC. This codes for CASRATGTGGYGYTF.

This clonotype was recorded at least ten times. This chain joins TRBV20-1 and TRBJ1-5; 9 bases are a match to TRBD1. Germline V gene sequence: CDR1 DFQATT, CDR2 SNEGSKA (reference sequence). The CDR3 is 14 residues long. The ends lost 6 bases at V and 7 bases at J; junction bases unmatched: 10. CDR3 protein: CSALTGGAGQPQHF. CDR3 in DNA: TGCAGTGCCCTTACAGGGGGCGCAGGGCAGCCCCAGCATTTT.

This rearrangement joins TRBV6-1 to TRBJ2-2; TRBD2 aligns across 10 bases. Germline CDR1 and CDR2: MNHNS and SASEGT. The J segment lost 0 bases and the V segment lost 3 bases, leaving 1 base of the junction unmatched. The CDR3 is 16 residues long. CDR3 sequence reads: CASSDSGGPNTGELFF. CDR3 nucleotides: TGTGCCAGCAGTGATAGCGGGGGGCCGAACACCGGGGAGCTGTTTTTT.

This clonotype has a count of ten or more. The chain combines TRBV7-2 with TRBJ2-3; D unclear. CDR3 length: 16 residues. Trimming stripped 2 bases from V and 4 bases from J, with 16 bases between. Per the germline V gene, CDR1 is SGHTA and CDR2 is FQGNSA. The DNA of the CDR3 is TGTGCCAGCAGCTTAAGGTCGGCGTCCGTCCCAGATACGCAGTATTTT. It yields the protein CASSLRSASVPDTQYF.

This clonotype was detected many times. The rearrangement links TRBV6-1 to TRBJ1-5, with 9 positions matching TRBD1. The germline gives CDR1 MNHNS, CDR2 SASEGT. The CDR3 has 15 residues. J lost 4 bases, V lost 3 bases, and 4 bases had no gene match. CDR3: CASSDYRGLNQPQHF. DNA of the CDR3: TGTGCCAGCAGTGATTACAGGGGGCTAAATCAGCCCCAGCATTTT.

This clonotype was recorded at least ten times. J is TRBJ2-3 and V is TRBV5-1; 12 nucleotides align to TRBD1. V dropped 0 bases and J dropped 4; count of bases not matched to a gene: 3. Per germline, CDR1 SGHRS and CDR2 YFSETQ. The CDR3 spans 16 residues. Here the CDR3 DNA reads TGCGCCAGCAGCTTGGGGGACAGGGGGCGCGCAGATACGCAGTATTTT. This translates into CASSLGDRGRADTQYF.

This clonotype was counted only a few times. This chain joins TRBV6-2 or TRBV6-3 and TRBJ2-1, with 7 bases lining up with TRBD1. Germline V gene sequence: CDR1 MNHEY, CDR2 SVGEGT. With V trimmed by 0 bases and J by 1 base, 3 bases remained unmatched. The CDR3 loop spans 16 amino acids. In DNA form, the CDR3 reads TGTGCCAGCAGTTACTCACAGGGGATATCCTACAATGAGCAGTTCTTC. This gives the protein CASSYSQGISYNEQFF.

In this sample, this clonotype turned up many times. The chain uses TRBV5-1 and TRBJ2-2; D possibly corresponds to TRBD2 (6 bases). CDR3 length: 15 amino acids. Deletions cut 1 base from V and 5 bases from J, with 12 bases between. Germline lookup yields CDR1 SGHRS and CDR2 YFSETQ. CDR3 amino acids: CASSLRDGGTGELFF. The CDR3 region has the DNA TGCGCCAGCAGCTTGAGGGACGGAGGGACCGGGGAGCTGTTTTTT. The entire variable domain, with the rest obtained from reference TRBV5-1 and TRBJ2-2, is as follows: KAGVTQTPRYLIKTRGQQVTLSCSPISGHRSVSWYQQTPGQGLQFLFEYFSETQRNKGNFPGRFSGRQFSNSRSEMNVSTLELGDSALYLCASSLRDGGTGELFFGEGSRLTVL.

At least ten counts were recorded for this clonotype. The chain is built from TRBV12-3 or TRBV12-4 and TRBJ2-2; possibly TRBD2 for D (5 bases). The CDR3 sequence is 14 residues long. Trimming pared 2 bases from V and 4 bases from J, leaving 8 bases between. The CDR3 region is CASSLIGGTGELFF. CDR3 coding DNA: TGTGCCAGCAGTTTAATTGGAGGCACCGGGGAGCTGTTTTTT.

This clonotype was recorded many times. V gene TRBV12-3 or TRBV12-4 combines with J gene TRBJ1-2; a possible D gene is TRBD1 (6 bases). The CDR3 loop spans 16 amino acids. Trimming removed 7 bases from V and 4 bases from J, with 22 bases in between. The CDR3 nucleotides read TGTGCCAGCACCTCCCGTTTGGACAGCACGATCTATGGCTACACCTTC. Protein: CASTSRLDSTIYGYTF.

CDR3 DNA sequence: TGTGCCAGCAGTTTAATACAGGGGGCGGTTCAGCCCCAGCATTTT. Translated: CASSLIQGAVQPQHF. The gene calls are TRBV12-3 or TRBV12-4 and TRBJ1-5; 9 bases agree with TRBD1. The V and J ends lost 2 bases and 6 bases, in that order; junction bases with no gene match: 5. The CDR3 spans 15 residues.

Many counts were recorded for this clonotype. V gene TRBV5-1 combines with J gene TRBJ2-2, with D perhaps matching TRBD1 or TRBD2 (5 bases each). This CDR3 comprises 15 residues. In germline, CDR1 is SGHRS, CDR2 YFSETQ. V lost 5 bases and J lost 5, with 16 bases in between. CDR3 sequence: CASRPGPGGTGELFF. The CDR3 coding sequence is TGCGCCAGCAGGCCGGGACCCGGTGGGACCGGGGAGCTGTTTTTT.

This rearrangement joins TRBV18 to TRBJ1-2; D might be TRBD1 (5 bases). Trimming removed 4 bases at V and 2 bases at J, with 11 bases between. Per the germline V gene, CDR1 is KGHSH and CDR2 is LQKENI. The CDR3 totals 14 residues. This CDR3 is CASSLRDVNYGYTF. Written as DNA, the CDR3 is TGTGCCAGCTCACTCAGGGACGTAAACTATGGCTACACCTTC.

This clonotype was found many times. The chain links TRBV7-8 to TRBJ1-1; D remains ambiguous. With 5 bases removed from V and 7 bases from J, the gap between germline ends came to 14 bases. The CDR3 covers 13 residues. Looked up from germline, CDR1 is SGHVS and CDR2 is FQNEAQ. CDR3: CASSKTDGYEAFF. CDR3 nucleotide sequence: TGTGCCAGCAGCAAAACGGACGGATATGAAGCTTTCTTT.

In this sample, this clonotype turned up many times. At one end the junction does not follow the germline gene, possibly because of a read error. The chain couples TRBV7-7 to TRBJ1-2, with D tentatively TRBD1 (6 bases). CDR3 length: 15 amino acids. CDR1 SSHAT and CDR2 FNYEAQ come from the germline V gene (reference sequence). The CDR3 DNA reads as TGTGCTAGCAGCCCGATACGGACAGCTAACTATGGCTACACCTTC. Its translation is CASSPIRTANYGYTF.